This TCR beta chain is from a study of shared clonotypes between healthy human individuals (dated by TCRdb to the early 2020s). Regarding the research as a whole: The cohort included three men and a couple of women between 18 and 49 years of age. Per donor, leukapheresis produced somewhere between about 0.94 and 9.5 billion PBMCs. For each donor, CD4 naive and CD4 memory were each run on three plates, CD8 naive on two plates, and CD8 memory on one plate. Different laboratories and diverse techniques were used to prepare libraries and sequence TCR repertoires, to increase sequencing depth and limit assay-specific biases. To estimate repertoire size and how much clonotypes are shared between individuals, the study performed deep sequencing of blood TCR repertoires from a few healthy adults.

Overall study results and their limits: Rarefaction of sorted-subset datasets indicated incomplete sequencing despite the large sequencing depth. Compared with non-shared clonotypes, clonotypes shared by all four sorted-subset donors had higher generation probabilities. Pairwise subsampling indicated that sequencing depth was expected to affect the degree of clonotype sharing among donors. Only blood was sampled, and tissue TCR repertoires likely differ from those in blood. Larger estimated clonotype richness was generally found for naive subsets than for memory subsets. Sharing across several donors was observed for about 5% of naive CD4, 3% to 4% of naive CD8, 2% to 2.5% of memory CD4, and around 0.42% of memory CD8 clonotypes. Because the study included only a small number of donors, the genetic and exposure-history diversity represented was limited.

Using the deep immunoSEQ assay, TCR CDR3 regions were amplified from genomic DNA by multiplex PCR. Genomic DNA extracted from each cell subset was distributed evenly over all wells of several immunoSEQ 96-well plates, and each plate served as one replicate. For sorted subsets, 150 to 250 ng of genomic DNA, equivalent to around 30,000 T cell genomes, went into each replicate PCR. Purified libraries were quantified with a Qubit 3.0 fluorometer, sized on a Bioanalyzer 2100, and re-quantified with the KAPA Library Quantification kit. Each immunoSEQ 96-well plate was sequenced on its own single-read 150-cycle Illumina NextSeq 550 flow cell. The authors' analysis ran thus. Because the immunoSEQ output included only junctional sequences and no quality scores, the filtering could not be the same as the filtering used for full-length reads. To assign V/J genes and CDR3, sequences were annotated against IMGT germline references using PyIR, a Python wrapper for IgBLAST v1.9. Reads were removed for weak V/J assignments (E-value above 1e-6), missing CDR3, stop codons, out-of-frame junctions, or ambiguous translated residues. V3J clonotypes were defined as sequences sharing the same inferred V gene, J gene, and CDR3 amino acid sequence. Percentage overlap between repertoires was calculated by dividing the number of shared unique clonotypes by the size of the smaller repertoire. Three approaches were used to assess repertoire richness: RTK rarefaction, the Chao1 estimator, and Recon v2.1 estimates of unobserved clonotypes. Generation probabilities were computed with OLGA for all TCRbeta clonotypes obtained by the gDNA method from several donors. Entries here come from immuneACCESS through TCRdb and include only in-frame sequences with V and J called. Some clones fail to appear in such tables; in the studies checked, an unresolved V gene covers under half of the shortfall, and the cause of the remainder is unknown. The DNA gave D and trimming, while V, J and clone size come from that table. This sample comprises fewer than 3 million clones, 92% of them detected only once. The ten biggest clones cover 0.37% of the sample.

The donors were healthy, HIV-negative adults who had no recently reported acute infections or vaccinations. Only Caucasian adults living in Nashville, Tennessee, USA were represented among the donors. Magnetic negative selection was used to enrich CD4+ T cells, after which naive cells were positively selected on CD45RA and the negative fraction became the memory subset. Blood was obtained by leukapheresis, after which PBMCs were separated by Ficoll-Histopaque density gradient centrifugation and cryopreserved in liquid nitrogen vapor phase. Analytical flow cytometry was used to check the purity and quantity of each magnetically sorted T cell population. From each sorted fraction, genomic DNA was isolated and quantified by UV absorbance on a Nanodrop 2000c. Spanning cysteine to phenylalanine, the CDR3 consists of 13 amino acids. Just the 39-base CDR3 DNA is kept, in frame starting at base 1. The germline V gene gives CDR1 as SGHNT and CDR2 as YENEEA. V is reduced by 3 bases and J by 6 bases, leaving a spacing of 12 bases between them.

On this clone itself: What antigen it recognizes has not been identified. No quality values exist for individual bases; no much larger clone is one base distant.

The sequence links TRBV11-3 to TRBJ2-7; the D gene is tentatively TRBD1 or TRBD2, each matching 5 bases. The material sequenced was naive CD4+ T cells from PBMCs. Sample cell subset or site, as interpreted from the label and publication: CD45RA+ positively selected. This receptor was obtained from a man between 18 and 29 years old in good health. Some clones in this sample may be carry-over from other donors' samples. The nucleotide sequence reads TGTGCCAGCAGCTTGGGACCAACTAGCGAGCAGTACTTC. Its translation is CASSLGPTSEQYF. The variable domain in full, with residues beyond the CDR3 obtained from the reference TRBV11-3 and TRBJ2-7 genes, is EAGVVQSPRYKIIEKKQPVAFWCNPISGHNTLYWYLQNLGQGPELLIRYENEEAVDDSQLPKDRFSAERLKGVDSTLKIQPAELGDSAVYLCASSLGPTSEQYFGPGTRLTVT.